This T cell receptor beta chain was documented in a study of blood T cell repertoires in COVID-19. As handled by the study authors: The assay estimated nucleated cells by amplifying reference gene primers. Clones were read by immunoSEQ multiplex PCR, and TCRdb kept only the in-frame ones, dropping some. Clonal size and the V and J genes are those of that table, whereas D and trimming came from the DNA. The data hold fewer than 200,000 clones, with 70% to 90% observed a single time. The CDR3 spans 16 residues. The V gene's germline CDR1 is SGHRS and CDR2 YFSETQ. The V and J ends lost 4 bases and 8 bases, in that order; junction bases with no gene match: 12. The sample holds one count of this clone.

This TCR was recovered from a man aged 35 to 55 with active or convalescent COVID-19. This chain joins TRBV5-1 and TRBJ1-2; 12 nucleotides agree with TRBD1. The sequencing sample was made of peripheral blood. The CDR3, as DNA: TGCGCCAGCAGCCAGGGACAGGGGGCAGTAATGGGAGGCTACACCTTC. It yields the protein CASSQGQGAVMGGYTF. The variable domain in full, completed from reference TRBV5-1 and TRBJ1-2, reads KAGVTQTPRYLIKTRGQQVTLSCSPISGHRSVSWYQQTPGQGLQFLFEYFSETQRNKGNFPGRFSGRQFSNSRSEMNVSTLELGDSALYLCASSQGQGAVMGGYTFGSGTRLTVV.